This T cell receptor beta chain derives from a study of yellow fever vaccine responses in identical twins. Study outcomes and limitations: Each twin's T cell response to the vaccine was reported to look partly convergent and partly personalized.

The CDR3 has 15 residues. Trimming left V 1 base short and J 3 bases short, with 11 bases between. Germline V gene lookup returns CDR1 MNHNS and CDR2 SASEGT. Notes on this clonotype: The antigen is unknown.

TCRdb independently ran MiXCR on the RT-PCR reads; one entry per CDR3 protein. Among over 20,000 distinct CDR3 sequences listed, around 77% were seen once. This sample comprised T cells from blood (PBMCs), unsorted or a sorted subset (not recorded which), obtained before or after yellow fever vaccination (not recorded which). The clonotype comes from a woman in her late teens or twenties who received the yellow fever vaccine. The chain is built from TRBV6-1 and TRBJ2-3; D is unclear. The CDR3 DNA follows: TGTGCCAGCAGTGAAGGGTTCGTAGGGACAGATACGCAGTATTTT. It specifies CASSEGFVGTDTQYF.